The present T cell receptor (beta chain) was sequenced within a study of blood T cell repertoires in COVID-19. Study information: T cells, B-cell-depleted T cells, or PBMCs provided the cDNA or gDNA that served as material.

This clone was recorded once. Libraries were prepared by immunoSEQ multiplex PCR; TCRdb keeps only in-frame clonotypes and omits some of them. In the table there are roughly 100,000 clones, about 76% of which are singletons. The receptor was derived from a man older than 75 with acute or convalescent COVID-19. Sequenced material: peripheral blood.

This chain's CDR3 is CASSLNPPGLSSYNEQFF. The CDR3 DNA sequence: TGTGCCAGCAGCTTAAACCCGCCGGGGTTAAGCTCCTACAATGAGCAGTTCTTC. The chain links TRBV7-6 to TRBJ2-1; D may be TRBD2 (5 bases). This CDR3 is built from 18 residues. V lost 2 bases to trimming and J lost 0 bases, with 17 bases between them. Germline-derived CDR1 and CDR2 are SGHVS and FNYEAQ.